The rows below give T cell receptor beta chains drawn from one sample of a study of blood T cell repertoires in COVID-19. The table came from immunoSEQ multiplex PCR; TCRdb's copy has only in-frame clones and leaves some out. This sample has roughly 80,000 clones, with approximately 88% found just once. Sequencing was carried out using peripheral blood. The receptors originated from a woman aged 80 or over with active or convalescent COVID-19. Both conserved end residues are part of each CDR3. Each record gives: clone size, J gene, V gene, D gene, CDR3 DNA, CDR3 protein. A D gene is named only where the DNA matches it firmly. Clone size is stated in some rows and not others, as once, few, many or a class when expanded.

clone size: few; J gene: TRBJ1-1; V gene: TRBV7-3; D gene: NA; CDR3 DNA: TGTGCCAGCAGCTCTGGACTGATGAACACTGAAGCTTTCTTT; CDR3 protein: CASSSGLMNTEAFF
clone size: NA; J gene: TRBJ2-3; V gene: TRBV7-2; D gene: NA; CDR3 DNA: TGTGCCAGCAGCCGGAAGCGGTTGATAGATACGCAGTATTTT; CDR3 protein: CASSRKRLIDTQYF
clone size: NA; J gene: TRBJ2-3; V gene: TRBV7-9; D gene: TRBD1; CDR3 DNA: TGTGCCAGCAGCCGCAGACAGGGGGGCACAGATACGCAGTATTTT; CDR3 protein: CASSRRQGGTDTQYF
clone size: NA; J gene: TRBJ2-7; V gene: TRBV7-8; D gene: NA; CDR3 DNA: TGTGCCAGCAGCCCCGGGGGACAGAGAATACCCTACGAGCAGTACTTC; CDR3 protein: CASSPGGQRIPYEQYF
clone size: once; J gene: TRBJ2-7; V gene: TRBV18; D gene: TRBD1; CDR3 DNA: TGTGCCAGCTCACCACCGGGACAGACCTACGAGCAGTACTTC; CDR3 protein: CASSPPGQTYEQYF
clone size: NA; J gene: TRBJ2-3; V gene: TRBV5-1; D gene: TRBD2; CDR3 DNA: TGCGCCAGCAGCTCTGCTAGCGGGAGCGGGGGCACAGATACGCAGTATTTT; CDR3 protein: CASSSASGSGGTDTQYF
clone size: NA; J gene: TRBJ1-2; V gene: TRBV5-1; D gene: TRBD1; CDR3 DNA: TGCGCCAGCAATGAAGGCACAGGGGGCTCCTATGGCTACACCTTC; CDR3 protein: CASNEGTGGSYGYTF
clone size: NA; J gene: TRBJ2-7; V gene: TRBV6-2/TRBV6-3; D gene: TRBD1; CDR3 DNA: TGTGCCAGCAGTCCCAGACAGGGAGTCTCCTACGAGCAGTACTTC; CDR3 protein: CASSPRQGVSYEQYF
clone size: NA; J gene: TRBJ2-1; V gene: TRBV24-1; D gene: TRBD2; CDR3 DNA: TGTGCCACCAGTGATTTGAAGGCTAGCGGGAACAATGAGCAGTTCTTC; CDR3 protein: CATSDLKASGNNEQFF
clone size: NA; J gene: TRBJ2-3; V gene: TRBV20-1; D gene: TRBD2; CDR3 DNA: TGCAGTGCTAGTAGTAGCGGGAGCACAGATACGCAGTATTTT; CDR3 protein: CSASSSGSTDTQYF
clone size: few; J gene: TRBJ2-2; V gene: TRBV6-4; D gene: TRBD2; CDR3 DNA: TGTGCCAGCAGAGCTAGCGGGAACACCGGGGAGCTGTTTTTT; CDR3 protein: CASRASGNTGELFF
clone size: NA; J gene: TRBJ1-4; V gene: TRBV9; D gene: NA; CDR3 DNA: TGTGCCAGCAGCTCCCGGGGTCATAATGAAAAACTGTTTTTT; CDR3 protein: CASSSRGHNEKLFF
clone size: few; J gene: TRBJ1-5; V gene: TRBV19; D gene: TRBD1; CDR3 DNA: TGTGCCAGTAGTATGGGCAGGGGGCGCGGGCAGCCCCAGCATTTT; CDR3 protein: CASSMGRGRGQPQHF
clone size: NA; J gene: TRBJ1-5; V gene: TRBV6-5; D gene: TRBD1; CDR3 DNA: TGTGCCAGCAGTTTAACAGGGGCGTATAGCAATCAGCCCCAGCATTTT; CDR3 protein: CASSLTGAYSNQPQHF
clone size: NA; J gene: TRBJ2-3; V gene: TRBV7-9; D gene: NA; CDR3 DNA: TGTGCCAGCGAGCTGAGGGAAGATACGCAGTATTTT; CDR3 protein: CASELREDTQYF
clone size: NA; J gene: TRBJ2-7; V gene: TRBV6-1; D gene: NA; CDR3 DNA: TGTGCCAGCAGTGACCGACCCACACAGGTAGGAGCGGGCTACGAGCAGTACTTC; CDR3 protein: CASSDRPTQVGAGYEQYF
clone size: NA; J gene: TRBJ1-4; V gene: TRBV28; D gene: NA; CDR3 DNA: TGTGCCAGCAGTTTGCGCCTCCCTGGAGGAGAAAAACTGTTTTTT; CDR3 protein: CASSLRLPGGEKLFF
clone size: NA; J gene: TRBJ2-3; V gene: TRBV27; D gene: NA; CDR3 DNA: TGTGCCAGCCGGACAAGACGTACAGATACGCAGTATTTT; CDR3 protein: CASRTRRTDTQYF
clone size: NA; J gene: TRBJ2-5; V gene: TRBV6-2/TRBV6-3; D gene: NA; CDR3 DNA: TGTGCCAGCAGCCACGGAGGGACAGAGACCCAGTACTTC; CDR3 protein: CASSHGGTETQYF
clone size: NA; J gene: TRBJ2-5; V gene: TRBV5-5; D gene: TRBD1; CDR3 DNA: TGTGCCAGCAGCACCACCGGACAGGGTCGGTGGGAGACCCAGTACTTC; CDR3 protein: CASSTTGQGRWETQYF
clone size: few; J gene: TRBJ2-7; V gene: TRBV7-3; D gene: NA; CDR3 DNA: TGTGCCAGCAGCTGGGACACCACCTACGAGCAGTACTTC; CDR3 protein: CASSWDTTYEQYF
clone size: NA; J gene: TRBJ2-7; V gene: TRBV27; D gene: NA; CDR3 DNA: TGTGCCAGCAGTTTAGGTCAGAACCTAGTCTACGAGCAGTACTTC; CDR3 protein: CASSLGQNLVYEQYF
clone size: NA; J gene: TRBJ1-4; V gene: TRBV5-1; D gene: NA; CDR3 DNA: TGCGCCAGCAGTCTCGTGGGAGGGCTCGGCGGTGAAAAACTGTTTTTT; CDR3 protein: CASSLVGGLGGEKLFF
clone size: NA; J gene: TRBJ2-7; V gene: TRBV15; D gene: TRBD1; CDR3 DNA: TGTGCCACCAGCAGAGAAACCGGGACAGCCTACGAGCAGTACTTC; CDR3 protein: CATSRETGTAYEQYF
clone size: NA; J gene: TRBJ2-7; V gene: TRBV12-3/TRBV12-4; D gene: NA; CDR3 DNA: TGTGCCAGCAGCAGGACAGACAACTACGAGCAGTACTTC; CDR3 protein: CASSRTDNYEQYF
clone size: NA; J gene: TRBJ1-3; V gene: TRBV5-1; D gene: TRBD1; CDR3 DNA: TGCGCCAGCTGCCCCGGAGGGGGCCAGGACACCATATATTTT; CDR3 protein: CASCPGGGQDTIYF
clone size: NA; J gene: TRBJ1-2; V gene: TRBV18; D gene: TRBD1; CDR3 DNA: TGTGCCAGCTCACCACAGGGGGCGGTTCTCTACACCTTC; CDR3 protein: CASSPQGAVLYTF
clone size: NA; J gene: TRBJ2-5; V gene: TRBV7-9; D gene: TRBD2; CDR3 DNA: TGTGCCAGCAGCCTACCTTCTAGCGGGGGGGCCGTGTCCCAAGAGACCCAGTACTTC; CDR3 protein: CASSLPSSGGAVSQETQYF
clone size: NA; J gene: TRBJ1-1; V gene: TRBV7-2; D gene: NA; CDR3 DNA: TGTGCCAGCAGCTTACAAAACAGGATCGAAGCTTTCTTT; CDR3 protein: CASSLQNRIEAFF
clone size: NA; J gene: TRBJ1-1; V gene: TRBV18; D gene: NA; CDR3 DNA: TGTGCCAGCTCGGGCGCCGCTCGGGGAGCTTTCTTT; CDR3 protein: CASSGAARGAFF
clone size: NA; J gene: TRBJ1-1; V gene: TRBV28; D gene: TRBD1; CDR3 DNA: TGTGCCCTTCCACCTCCACAGGGGACTAACACTGAAGCTTTCTTT; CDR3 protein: CALPPPQGTNTEAFF
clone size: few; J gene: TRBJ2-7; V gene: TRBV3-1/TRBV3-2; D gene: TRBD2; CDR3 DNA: TGTGCCAGCAGCCAAGACGGCTTAGGGACTACTTGCTACGAGCAGTACTTC; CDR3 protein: CASSQDGLGTTCYEQYF
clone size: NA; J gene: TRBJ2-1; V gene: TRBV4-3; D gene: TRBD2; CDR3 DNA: TGCGCCAGCAGCCGGTATTGGACTAGCGGATACAATGAGCAGTTCTTC; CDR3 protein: CASSRYWTSGYNEQFF
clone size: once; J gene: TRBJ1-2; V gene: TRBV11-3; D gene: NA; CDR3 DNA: TGTGCCAGCAGCTTAGGATACGGGGTGAGCTCTCAGGGCTACACCTTC; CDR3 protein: CASSLGYGVSSQGYTF
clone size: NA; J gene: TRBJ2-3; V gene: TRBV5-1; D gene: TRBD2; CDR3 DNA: TGCGCCAGCAGCTTTAGCGGGACTAGCACAGATACGCAGTATTTT; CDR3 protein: CASSFSGTSTDTQYF
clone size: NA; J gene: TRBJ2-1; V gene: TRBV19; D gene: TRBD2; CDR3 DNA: TGTGCCAGTAGTATGGGCGGGAGAGGGAATGAGCAGTTCTTC; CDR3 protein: CASSMGGRGNEQFF
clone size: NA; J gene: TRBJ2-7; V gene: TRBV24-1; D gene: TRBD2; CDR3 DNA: TGTGCCACCAGTGGGGAGGGAATCGCCGAGCAGTACTTC; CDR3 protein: CATSGEGIAEQYF
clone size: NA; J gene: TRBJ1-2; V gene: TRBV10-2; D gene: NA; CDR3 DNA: TGCGCCAGCAGTGAGGCGGGGGCGGGTGGCTACACCTTC; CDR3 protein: CASSEAGAGGYTF
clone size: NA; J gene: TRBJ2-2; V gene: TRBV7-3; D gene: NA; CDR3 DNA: TGTGCCAGCAGCTTATCGGGTCATCCCGGGGAGCTGTTTTTT; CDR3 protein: CASSLSGHPGELFF
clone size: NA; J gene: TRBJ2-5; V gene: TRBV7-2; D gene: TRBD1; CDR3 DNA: TGTGCCAGCAGCTTTGGGACAGGGGCACGGCTGGAGACCCAGTACTTC; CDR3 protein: CASSFGTGARLETQYF
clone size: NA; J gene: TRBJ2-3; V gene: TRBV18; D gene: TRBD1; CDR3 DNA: TGTGCCAGCTCACCATTTGTCGTCGGGACAGGGGCGGGGGATACGCAGTATTTT; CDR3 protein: CASSPFVVGTGAGDTQYF
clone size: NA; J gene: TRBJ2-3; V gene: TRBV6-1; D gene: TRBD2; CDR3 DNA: TGTGCCAGCAGTGAAGCCGGGGGGGCCACAGATACGCAGTATTTT; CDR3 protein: CASSEAGGATDTQYF
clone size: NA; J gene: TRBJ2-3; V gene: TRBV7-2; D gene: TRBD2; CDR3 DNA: TGTGCCAGCAGTTACTACAGCGGGACTGGCACAGATACGCAGTATTTT; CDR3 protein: CASSYYSGTGTDTQYF
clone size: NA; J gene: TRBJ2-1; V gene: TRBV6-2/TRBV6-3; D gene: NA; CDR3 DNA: TGTGCCAGCAGTTACTACCGGGGAGTGTCCCTCAATGAGCAGTTCTTC; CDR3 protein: CASSYYRGVSLNEQFF
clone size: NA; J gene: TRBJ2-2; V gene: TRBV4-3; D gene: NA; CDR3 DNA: TGCGCCAGCAGCCAAGTCGGGACTGGCGCCGGGGAGCTGTTTTTT; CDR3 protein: CASSQVGTGAGELFF
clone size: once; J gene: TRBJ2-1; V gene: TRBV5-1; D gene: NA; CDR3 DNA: TGCGCCAGCAGCCCCCGGCCTAGGGGTGAGCAGTTCTTC; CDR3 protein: CASSPRPRGEQFF
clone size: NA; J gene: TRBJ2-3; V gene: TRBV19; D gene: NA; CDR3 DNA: TGTGCCAGTAGTCGCGCAGATACGCAGTATTTT; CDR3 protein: CASSRADTQYF
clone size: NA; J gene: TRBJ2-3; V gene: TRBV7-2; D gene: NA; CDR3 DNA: TGTGCCAGCAGCTTAGTGCGGGCTCGGGCAGATACGCAGTATTTT; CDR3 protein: CASSLVRARADTQYF
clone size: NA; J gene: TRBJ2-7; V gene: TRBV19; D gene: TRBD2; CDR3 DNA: TGTGCCTCCCAACGGTTGGGAGGGGCCCACGAGCAGTACTTC; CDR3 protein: CASQRLGGAHEQYF
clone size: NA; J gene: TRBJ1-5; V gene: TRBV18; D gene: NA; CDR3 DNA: TGTGCCAGCTCACCCCGAGTGGTAGGGAGTGACAATCAGCCCCAGCATTTT; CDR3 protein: CASSPRVVGSDNQPQHF
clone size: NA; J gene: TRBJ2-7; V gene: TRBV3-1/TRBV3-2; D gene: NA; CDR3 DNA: TGTGCCAGCAGCCAAGTCCGGTTC; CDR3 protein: CASSQVRF
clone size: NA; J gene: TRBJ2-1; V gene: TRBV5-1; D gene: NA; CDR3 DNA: TGCGCCAGCGGCCACAATGAGCAGTTCTTC; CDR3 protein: CASGHNEQFF
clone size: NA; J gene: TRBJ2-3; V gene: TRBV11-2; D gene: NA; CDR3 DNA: TGTGCCAGCAGCTTATATGGCGGTAGCACAGATACGCAGTATTTT; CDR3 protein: CASSLYGGSTDTQYF
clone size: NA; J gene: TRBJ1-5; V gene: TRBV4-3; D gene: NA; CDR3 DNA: TGCGCCAGCAGCCAAGATAGCGGAGACCAGCCCCAGCATTTT; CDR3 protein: CASSQDSGDQPQHF